This T cell receptor (beta chain) was recorded in a study of blood T cell repertoires in COVID-19. Turning to the study itself: Some COVID-19 samples were acute and others convalescent; all came from the United States, Italy and Spain.

This CDR3 comprises 14 residues. V gave up 4 bases and J gave up 2 bases, with 9 bases separating them. Looked up from germline, CDR1 is LNHDA and CDR2 is SQIVND (reference sequence). Using immunoSEQ multiplex PCR, the repertoire was profiled, and TCRdb retains in-frame clones only, with some absent. The sample has roughly 65,000 clones, approximately 95% seen once. This rearrangement joins TRBV19 to TRBJ1-5, with D perhaps matching TRBD1 (6 bases). The TCR was taken from a man between 70 and 80 years old with active COVID-19. The sample was peripheral blood. In DNA, the CDR3 is TGTGCCAGTAGTACAGGGGTTGGCAATCAGCCCCAGCATTTT. Translated: CASSTGVGNQPQHF.